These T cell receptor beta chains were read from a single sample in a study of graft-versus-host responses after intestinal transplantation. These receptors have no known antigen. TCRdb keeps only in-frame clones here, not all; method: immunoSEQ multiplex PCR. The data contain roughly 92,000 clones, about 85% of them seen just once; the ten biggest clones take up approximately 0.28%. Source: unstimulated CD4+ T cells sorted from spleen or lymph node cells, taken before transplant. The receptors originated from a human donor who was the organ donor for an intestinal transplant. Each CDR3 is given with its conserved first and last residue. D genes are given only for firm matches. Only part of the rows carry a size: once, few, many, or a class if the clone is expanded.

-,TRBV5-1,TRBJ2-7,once,CASSLSGEDVQYF,TGCGCCAGCAGCTTGTCAGGGGAAGACGTGCAGTACTTC
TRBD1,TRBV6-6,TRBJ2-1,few,CASRATGNEQFF,TGTGCCAGCAGGGCGACAGGGAATGAGCAGTTCTTC
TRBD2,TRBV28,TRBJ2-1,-,CASSSILAGGNNEQFF,TGTGCCAGCAGCTCAATCTTAGCGGGTGGCAACAATGAGCAGTTCTTC
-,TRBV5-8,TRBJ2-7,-,CASSNRASGEQYF,TGTGCCAGCAGCAACAGGGCATCAGGGGAGCAGTACTTC
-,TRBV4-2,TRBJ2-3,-,CASSQGEVWRSTDTQYF,TGTGCCAGCAGCCAAGGGGAGGTTTGGCGGAGCACAGATACGCAGTATTTT
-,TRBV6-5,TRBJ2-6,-,CASSYQGTRGANVLTF,TGTGCCAGCAGTTACCAGGGGACGAGAGGGGCCAACGTCCTGACTTTC
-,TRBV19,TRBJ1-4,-,CASSRVGSTNEKLFF,TGTGCCAGTAGCAGGGTGGGGTCAACTAATGAAAAACTGTTTTTT
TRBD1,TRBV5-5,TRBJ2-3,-,CASSLRQGVWTDTQYF,TGTGCCAGCAGCTTGAGACAGGGTGTGTGGACAGATACGCAGTATTTT
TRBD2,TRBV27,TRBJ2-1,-,CASRRESGGLYNEQFF,TGTGCCAGCAGACGCGAAAGCGGGGGGCTCTACAATGAGCAGTTCTTC
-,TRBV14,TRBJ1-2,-,CASSQVQGGGYTF,TGTGCCAGCAGCCAAGTCCAGGGAGGTGGCTACACCTTC
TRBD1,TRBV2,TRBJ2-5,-,CAGGQGYGETQYF,TGTGCCGGGGGACAGGGGTATGGGGAGACCCAGTACTTC
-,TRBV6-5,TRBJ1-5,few,CASRETGLNQPQHF,TGTGCCAGCAGGGAGACAGGCCTGAATCAGCCCCAGCATTTT
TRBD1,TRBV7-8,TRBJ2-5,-,CASSQGAETQYF,TGTGCCAGCAGCCAGGGGGCCGAGACCCAGTACTTC
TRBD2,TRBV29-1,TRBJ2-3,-,CSALGTSRSTDTQYF,TGCAGCGCTCTAGGGACTAGCAGAAGCACAGATACGCAGTATTTT
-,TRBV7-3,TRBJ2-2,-,CASSLMGTLAPGELFF,TGTGCCAGCAGCTTAATGGGCACCCTGGCGCCCGGGGAGCTGTTTTTT
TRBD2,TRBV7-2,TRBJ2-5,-,CASSLGRGGQETQYF,TGTGCCAGCAGCTTAGGTCGGGGGGGCCAAGAGACCCAGTACTTC
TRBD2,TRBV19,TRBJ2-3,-,CASISRSGGSTDTQYF,TGTGCCAGTATATCCCGTTCCGGGGGGAGCACAGATACGCAGTATTTT
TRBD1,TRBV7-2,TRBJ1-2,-,CASSLATGGYGYTF,TGTGCCAGCAGCTTGGCCACAGGGGGGTATGGCTACACCTTC
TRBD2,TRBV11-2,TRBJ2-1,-,CASSLGTSGRGGEQFF,TGTGCCAGCAGCTTGGGGACTAGCGGGAGAGGGGGTGAGCAGTTCTTC
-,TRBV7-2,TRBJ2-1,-,CASSSLYEQFF,TGTGCCAGCAGCTCACTATATGAGCAGTTCTTC
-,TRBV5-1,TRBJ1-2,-,CASSLPSDYGYTF,TGCGCCAGCAGCTTGCCGTCGGACTATGGCTACACCTTC
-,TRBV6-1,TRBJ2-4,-,CASSSPTTAKNIQYF,TGTGCCAGCAGTTCCCCGACTACCGCCAAAAACATTCAGTACTTC
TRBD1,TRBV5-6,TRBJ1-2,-,CASSGGGGGGSLYGYTF,TGTGCCAGCAGCGGAGGGGGCGGGGGGGGGTCCCTCTATGGCTACACCTTC
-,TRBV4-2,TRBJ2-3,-,CASSPPRGAGTDTQYF,TGTGCCAGCAGCCCCCCCCGGGGGGCCGGCACAGATACGCAGTATTTT
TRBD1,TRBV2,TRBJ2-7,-,CASRTGDLYEQYF,TGTGCCAGCAGGACAGGGGACCTCTACGAGCAGTACTTC
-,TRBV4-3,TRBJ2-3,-,CASSQDTGTPQYF,TGCGCCAGCAGCCAAGATACCGGGACTCCGCAGTATTTT
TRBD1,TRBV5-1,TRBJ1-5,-,CASSIGTGGQPQHF,TGCGCCAGCAGCATCGGGACAGGGGGCCAGCCCCAGCATTTT
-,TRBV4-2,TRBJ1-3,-,CASSPRERNTIYF,TGTGCCAGCAGCCCACGGGAGAGAAACACCATATATTTT
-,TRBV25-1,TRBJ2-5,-,CASGGQQGSFQETQYF,TGTGCCAGCGGGGGCCAACAGGGTTCATTCCAAGAGACCCAGTACTTC
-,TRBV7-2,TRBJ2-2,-,CASSLAQVRDDTGELFF,TGTGCCAGCAGCTTAGCGCAGGTCAGGGATGATACCGGGGAGCTGTTTTTT
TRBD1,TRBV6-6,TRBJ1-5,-,CASSYLLQGTDQPQHF,TGTGCCAGCAGTTACCTCTTACAGGGGACCGATCAGCCCCAGCATTTT
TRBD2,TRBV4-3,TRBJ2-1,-,CASSQDWAGGGYNEQFF,TGCGCCAGCAGCCAAGATTGGGCGGGAGGGGGATACAATGAGCAGTTCTTC
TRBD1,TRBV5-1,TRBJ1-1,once,CASSQTGLETEAFF,TGCGCCAGCAGCCAGACAGGGTTGGAGACTGAAGCTTTCTTT
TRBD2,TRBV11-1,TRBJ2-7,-,CASSSGGSYEQYF,TGTGCCAGCAGCTCCGGCGGGAGCTACGAGCAGTACTTC
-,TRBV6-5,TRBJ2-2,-,CASSYTTGYRRSELFF,TGTGCCAGCAGTTACACCACGGGGTATCGGCGTTCCGAGCTGTTTTTT
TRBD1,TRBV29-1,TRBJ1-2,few,CSVVGTGVYTF,TGCAGCGTTGTCGGGACAGGGGTCTACACCTTC
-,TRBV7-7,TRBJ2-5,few,CASSLGGGPGETQYF,TGTGCTAGCAGCTTAGGGGGGGGGCCGGGGGAGACCCAGTACTTC
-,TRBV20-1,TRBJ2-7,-,CSATARYEQYF,TGCAGTGCGACTGCTCGCTACGAGCAGTACTTC
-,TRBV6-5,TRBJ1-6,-,CASSTPGRGSPLHF,TGTGCCAGCAGTACCCCCGGGAGAGGATCACCCCTCCACTTT
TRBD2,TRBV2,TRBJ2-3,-,CASRAGGRTDTQYF,TGTGCCAGCAGGGCGGGGGGACGCACAGATACGCAGTATTTT
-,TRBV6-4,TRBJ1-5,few,CASTNHEQGSNQPQHF,TGTGCCAGCACTAATCACGAACAGGGATCAAATCAGCCCCAGCATTTT
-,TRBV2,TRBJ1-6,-,CASSSDRNYNSPLHF,TGTGCCAGCAGTAGTGACAGGAATTATAATTCACCCCTCCACTTT
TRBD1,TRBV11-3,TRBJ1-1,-,CASSLEGQINTEAFF,TGTGCCAGCAGCTTAGAGGGACAGATTAACACTGAAGCTTTCTTT
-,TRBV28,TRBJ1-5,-,CASSLGERPQHF,TGTGCCAGCAGTTTAGGAGAGCGGCCCCAGCATTTT
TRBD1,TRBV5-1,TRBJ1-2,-,CASFPRQGASGYTF,TGCGCCAGCTTCCCCCGACAGGGGGCCTCGGGCTACACCTTC
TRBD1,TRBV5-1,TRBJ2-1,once,CASSPGRGLSNEQFF,TGCGCCAGCAGCCCCGGCAGGGGGCTTTCGAATGAGCAGTTCTTC
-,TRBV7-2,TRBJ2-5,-,CASSLYATVAETQYF,TGTGCCAGCAGCTTATACGCGACAGTGGCCGAGACCCAGTACTTC
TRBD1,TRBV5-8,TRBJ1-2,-,CASRPMTGNTNYGYTF,TGTGCCAGCAGGCCTATGACAGGGAATACTAACTATGGCTACACCTTC
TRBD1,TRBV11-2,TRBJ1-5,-,CASSLGQGGQPQHF,TGTGCCAGCAGCCTCGGACAGGGTGGGCAGCCCCAGCATTTT
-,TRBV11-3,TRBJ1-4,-,CASSHARNEKLFF,TGTGCCAGCAGTCATGCGAGGAATGAAAAACTGTTTTTT
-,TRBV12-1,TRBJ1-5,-,CASSSGQGLNQPQHF,TGTGCCAGCAGCTCCGGACAGGGACTCAATCAGCCCCAGCATTTT
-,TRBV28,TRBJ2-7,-,CASSFSARPGRDEQYF,TGTGCCAGCAGTTTTTCCGCCAGACCTGGGCGTGACGAGCAGTACTTC
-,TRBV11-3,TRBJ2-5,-,CASSLQGISETQYF,TGTGCCAGCAGCTTACAGGGGATTTCAGAGACCCAGTACTTC
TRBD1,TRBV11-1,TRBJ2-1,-,CASSSLSRDSNEQFF,TGTGCCAGCAGCTCACTATCCAGGGACAGCAATGAGCAGTTCTTC